This record concerns one T cell receptor beta chain sequence. The CDR3 length is 16 residues. The V end lost 5 bases, the J end lost 4 bases, and 18 bases lay between the germline ends. Germline-derived CDR1 and CDR2 are SNHLY and FYNNEI. Primers included in the PCR were 60 Vbeta and 13 Jbeta primers. The protocol was immunoSEQ multiplex PCR, while the TCRdb copy is restricted to in-frame clones and leaves out a portion. The data show more than 100,000 clones, 65% to 90% seen once. The record originates from a study of cytomegalovirus exposure and HLA in healthy donors. Study summary: Drawn from HLA-typed donors, about 82 million unique TCRs were held in an early data release.

Sequencing input: PBMCs. The receptor was derived from a man between 25 and 39 years old in good health and CMV-seronegative. V is TRBV2 and J is TRBJ2-1, with a weak D call TRBD1 (6 bases). CDR3 nucleotide sequence: TGTGCCAGCAGTAGAGGGGGAGAGAGCGGATACAATGAGCAGTTCTTC. Translated: CASSRGGESGYNEQFF.